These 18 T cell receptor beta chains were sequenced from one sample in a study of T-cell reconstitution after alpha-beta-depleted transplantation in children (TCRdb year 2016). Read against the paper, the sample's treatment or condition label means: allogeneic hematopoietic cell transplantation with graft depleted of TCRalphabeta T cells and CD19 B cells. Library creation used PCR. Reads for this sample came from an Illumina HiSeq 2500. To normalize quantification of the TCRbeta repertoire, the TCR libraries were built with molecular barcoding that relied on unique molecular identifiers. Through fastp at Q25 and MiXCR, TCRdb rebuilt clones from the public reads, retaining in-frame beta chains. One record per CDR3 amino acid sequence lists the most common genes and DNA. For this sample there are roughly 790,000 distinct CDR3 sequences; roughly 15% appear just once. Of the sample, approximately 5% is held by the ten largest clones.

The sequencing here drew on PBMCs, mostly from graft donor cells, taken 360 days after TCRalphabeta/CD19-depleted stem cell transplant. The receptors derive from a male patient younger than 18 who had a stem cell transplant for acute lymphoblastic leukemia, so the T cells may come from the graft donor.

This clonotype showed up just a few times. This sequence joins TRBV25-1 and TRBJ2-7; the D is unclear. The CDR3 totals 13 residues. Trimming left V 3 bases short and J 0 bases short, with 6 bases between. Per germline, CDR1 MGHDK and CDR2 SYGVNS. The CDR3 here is CASSEPASYEQYF. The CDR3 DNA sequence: TGTGCCAGCAGTGAGCCAGCCTCCTACGAGCAGTACTTC.

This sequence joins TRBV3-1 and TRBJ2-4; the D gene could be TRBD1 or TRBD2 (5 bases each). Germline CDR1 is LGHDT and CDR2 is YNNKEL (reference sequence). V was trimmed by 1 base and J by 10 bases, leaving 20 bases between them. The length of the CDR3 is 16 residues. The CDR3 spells CASSQGILKGRVIQYF. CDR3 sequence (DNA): TGTGCCAGCAGCCAAGGTATCCTCAAGGGACGCGTAATTCAGTACTTC.

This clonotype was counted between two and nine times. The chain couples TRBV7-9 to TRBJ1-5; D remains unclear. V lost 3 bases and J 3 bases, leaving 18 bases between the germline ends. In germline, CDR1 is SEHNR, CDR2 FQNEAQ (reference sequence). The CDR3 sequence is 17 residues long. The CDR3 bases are TGTGCCAGCAGCTTCACTTCCCAGGCAGGTAACAATCAGCCCCAGCATTTT. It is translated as CASSFTSQAGNNQPQHF. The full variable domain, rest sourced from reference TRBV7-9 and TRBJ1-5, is DTGVSQNPRHKITKRGQNVTFRCDPISEHNRLYWYRQTLGQGPEFLTYFQNEAQLEKSRLLSDRFSAERPKGSFSTLEIQRTEQGDSAMYLCASSFTSQAGNNQPQHFGDGTRLSIL.

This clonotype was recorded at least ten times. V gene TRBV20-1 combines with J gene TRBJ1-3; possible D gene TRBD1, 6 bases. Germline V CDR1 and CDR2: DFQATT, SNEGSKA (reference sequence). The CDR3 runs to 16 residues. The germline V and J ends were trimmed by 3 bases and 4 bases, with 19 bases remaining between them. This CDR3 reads CSARAAQGHGGNTIYF. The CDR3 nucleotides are TGCAGTGCTAGGGCCGCCCAGGGGCACGGCGGAAACACCATATATTTT.

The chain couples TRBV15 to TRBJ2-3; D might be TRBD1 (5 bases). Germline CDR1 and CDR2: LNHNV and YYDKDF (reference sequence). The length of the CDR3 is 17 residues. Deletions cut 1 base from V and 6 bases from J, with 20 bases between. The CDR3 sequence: CATSRGRQPNSQDTQYF. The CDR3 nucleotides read TGTGCCACCAGCAGAGGGAGACAGCCCAACTCGCAGGATACGCAGTATTTT.

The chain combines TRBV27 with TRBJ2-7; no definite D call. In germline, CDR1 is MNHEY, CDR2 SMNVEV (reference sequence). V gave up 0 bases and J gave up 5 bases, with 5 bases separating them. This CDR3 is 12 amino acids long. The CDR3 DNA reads TGTGCCAGCAGTTTATCGAGGCACGAGCAGTACTTC. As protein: CASSLSRHEQYF.

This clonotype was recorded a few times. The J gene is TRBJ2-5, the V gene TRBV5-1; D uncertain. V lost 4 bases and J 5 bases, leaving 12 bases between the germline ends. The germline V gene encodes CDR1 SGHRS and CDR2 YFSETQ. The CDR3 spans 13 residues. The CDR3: CASSPSSVETQYF. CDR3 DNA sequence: TGCGCCAGCAGCCCCTCTAGTGTGGAGACCCAGTACTTC.

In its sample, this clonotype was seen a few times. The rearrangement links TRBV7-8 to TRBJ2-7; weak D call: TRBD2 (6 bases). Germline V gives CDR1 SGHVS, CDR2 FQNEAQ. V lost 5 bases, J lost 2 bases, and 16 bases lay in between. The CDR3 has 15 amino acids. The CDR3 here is CASSHHPGVTYEQYF. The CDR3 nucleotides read TGTGCCAGCAGCCATCATCCGGGGGTTACCTACGAGCAGTACTTC.

CDR3 sequence: CASSSLGDEQYF. The CDR3 DNA is TGTGCCAGCAGTTCCCTCGGCGACGAGCAGTACTTC. The chain has TRBV28 and TRBJ2-7; D is uncertain. The CDR3 has 12 amino acids. Trimming took 4 bases from V and 5 from J, leaving 9 bases between them. Germline V gene lookup returns CDR1 MDHEN and CDR2 SYDVKM.

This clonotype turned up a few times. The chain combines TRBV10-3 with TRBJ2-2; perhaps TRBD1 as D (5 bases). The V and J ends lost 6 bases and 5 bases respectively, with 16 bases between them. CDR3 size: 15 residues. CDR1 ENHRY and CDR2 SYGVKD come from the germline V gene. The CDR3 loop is CAIRTTDMKTGELFF. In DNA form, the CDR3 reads TGTGCCATCAGGACGACGGACATGAAAACCGGGGAGCTGTTTTTT.

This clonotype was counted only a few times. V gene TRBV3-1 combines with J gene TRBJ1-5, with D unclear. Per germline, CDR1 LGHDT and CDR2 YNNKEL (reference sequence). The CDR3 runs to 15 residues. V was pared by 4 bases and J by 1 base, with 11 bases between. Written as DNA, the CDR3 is TGTGCCAGCAGCCCTTTTTTGGCAAGCAATCAGCCCCAGCATTTT. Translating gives CASSPFLASNQPQHF.

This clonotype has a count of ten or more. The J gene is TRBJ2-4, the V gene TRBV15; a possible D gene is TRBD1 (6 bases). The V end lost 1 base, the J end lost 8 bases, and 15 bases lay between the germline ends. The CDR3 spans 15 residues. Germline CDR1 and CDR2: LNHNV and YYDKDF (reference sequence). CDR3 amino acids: CATSRGGIGGHIQYF. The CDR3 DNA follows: TGTGCCACCAGCAGAGGAGGGATAGGGGGACACATTCAGTACTTC. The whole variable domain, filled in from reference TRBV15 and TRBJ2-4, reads DAMVIQNPRYQVTQFGKPVTLSCSQTLNHNVMYWYQQKSSQAPKLLFHYYDKDFNNEADTPDNFQSRRPNTSFCFLDIRSPGLGDTAMYLCATSRGGIGGHIQYFGAGTRLSVL.

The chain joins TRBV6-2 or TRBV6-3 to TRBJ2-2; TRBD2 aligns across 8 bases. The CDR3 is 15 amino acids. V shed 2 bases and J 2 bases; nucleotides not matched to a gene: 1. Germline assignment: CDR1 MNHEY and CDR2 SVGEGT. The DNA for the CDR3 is TGTGCCAGCAGTTACCGGGGGGGAAACACCGGGGAGCTGTTTTTT. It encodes CASSYRGGNTGELFF.

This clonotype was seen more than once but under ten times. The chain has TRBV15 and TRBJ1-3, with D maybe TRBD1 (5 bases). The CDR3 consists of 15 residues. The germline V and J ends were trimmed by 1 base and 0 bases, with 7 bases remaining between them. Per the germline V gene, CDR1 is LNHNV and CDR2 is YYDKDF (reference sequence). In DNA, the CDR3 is TGTGCCACCAGCAGAGGGGGGGACTCTGGAAACACCATATATTTT. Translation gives CATSRGGDSGNTIYF.

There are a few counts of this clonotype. The DNA for the CDR3 is TGTGCCAGCAGCTACTTAGGGGGCCTGGATACGCAGTATTTT. Translated, it gives CASSYLGGLDTQYF. The V gene is TRBV7-2, the J gene TRBJ2-3; 7 bases are a match to TRBD1. The germline V gene has CDR1 SGHTA and CDR2 FQGNSA. Trimming removed 4 bases from V and 6 bases from J; junction bases left unmatched: 7. CDR3 length: 14 residues.

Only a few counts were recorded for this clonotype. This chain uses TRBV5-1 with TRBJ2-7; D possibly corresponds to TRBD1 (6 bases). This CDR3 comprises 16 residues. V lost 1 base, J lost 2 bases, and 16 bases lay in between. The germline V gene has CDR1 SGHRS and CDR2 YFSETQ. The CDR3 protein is CASSLRGGRRPYEQYF. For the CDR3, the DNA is TGCGCCAGCAGCTTGCGAGGGGGACGGAGGCCCTACGAGCAGTACTTC.

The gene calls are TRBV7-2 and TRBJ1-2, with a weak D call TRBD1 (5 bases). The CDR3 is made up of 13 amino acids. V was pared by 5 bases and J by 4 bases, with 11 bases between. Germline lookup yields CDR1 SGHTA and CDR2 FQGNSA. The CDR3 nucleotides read TGTGCCAGCAGCACAACTACAGGCTATGGCTACACCTTC. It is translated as CASSTTTGYGYTF.

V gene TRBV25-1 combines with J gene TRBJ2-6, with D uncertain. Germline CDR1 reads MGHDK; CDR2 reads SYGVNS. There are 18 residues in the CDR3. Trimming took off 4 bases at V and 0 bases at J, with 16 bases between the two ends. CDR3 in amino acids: CASSALQPGLSGANVLTF. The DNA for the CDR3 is TGTGCCAGCAGTGCTCTCCAACCAGGCCTCTCTGGGGCCAACGTCCTGACTTTC.